The text below deals with one T cell receptor (beta chain). The germline gives CDR1 LNHDA, CDR2 SQIVND (reference sequence). CDR3 length: 13 amino acids. With 7 bases removed from V and 5 bases from J, the gap between germline ends came to 12 bases. The entry originates in a study of blood T cell repertoires in COVID-19. Study as a whole: Some COVID-19 samples were acute and others convalescent; all came from the United States, Italy and Spain. Nucleic acid was either cDNA or gDNA, and it came from T cells, B-cell-depleted T cells, or PBMCs.

Authors' analysis steps: Amplification of reference gene primers was used by the study to estimate nucleated cell counts. The repertoire was sequenced with immunoSEQ multiplex PCR; TCRdb's copy has only in-frame clones and lacks some. V, J and clone size were drawn from that table, and D and trimming were deduced from the DNA. The sample contains roughly 500,000 clones, roughly nine tenths of which appear only once. In Seattle, patients joined the study during active infection and were tracked longitudinally. This clonotype was sampled from a man between 18 and 29 years old with COVID-19, enrolled during active disease. This chain joins TRBV19 and TRBJ2-1, with TRBD2 as a possible D gene (6 bases). Material: peripheral blood. CDR3 coding DNA: TGTGCCAGTAAGGACTACCCAAACAATGAGCAGTTCTTC. Translation: CASKDYPNNEQFF.